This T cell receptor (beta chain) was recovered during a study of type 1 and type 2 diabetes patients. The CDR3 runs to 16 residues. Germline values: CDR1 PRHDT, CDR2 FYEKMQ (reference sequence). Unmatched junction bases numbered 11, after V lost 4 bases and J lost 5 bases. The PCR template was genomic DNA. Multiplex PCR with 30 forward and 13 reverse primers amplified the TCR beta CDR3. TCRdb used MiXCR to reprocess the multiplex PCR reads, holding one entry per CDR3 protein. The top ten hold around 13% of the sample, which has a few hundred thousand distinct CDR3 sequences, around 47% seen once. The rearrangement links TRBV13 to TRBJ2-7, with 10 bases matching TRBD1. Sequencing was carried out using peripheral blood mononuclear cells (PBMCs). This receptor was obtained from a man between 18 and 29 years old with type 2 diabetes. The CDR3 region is CASSWPTGTGANEQYF. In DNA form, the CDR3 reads TGTGCCAGCAGCTGGCCCACCGGGACAGGGGCCAACGAGCAGTACTTC.